The sequence of this T cell receptor (beta chain) was determined in a study of post-analysis software for immune sequencing data (dated by TCRdb to between 2014 and 2016). Background for the entire study: Disease courses on record covered relapsing-remitting, secondary progressive and progressive-relapsing multiple sclerosis, though some patients had no subtype annotation. Patient repertoires were compared against 11 to 12 previously published healthy control repertoires from donors aged roughly 6 to 26 years. A subset of samples was prepared in parallel using single-end sample barcoding, then pooled and co-amplified after Illumina adapter ligation. Broad study findings and their caveats: The control group was slightly older than the multiple sclerosis patient group. Normalized Chao1 diversity was significantly lower in multiple sclerosis patients than controls, suggesting substantial peripheral T-cell clonal expansion. Strong co-clustering of samples prepared in the same batch was shown by direct clustering with F measure, prompting a batch-effect correction. Significantly higher frequencies in patients than in controls were found for several TRBV segments, including TRBV5-6, TRBV5-1 and TRBV20-1.

The method was PCR. The sample was run on an Illumina HiSeq 2500. To reduce PCR and sequencing biases, unique molecular identifiers were built into the TCR beta cDNA libraries. Per 1 to 10 million input T cells, approximately 500,000 cDNA molecules were obtained, such that each molecule approximated one T cell. The same protocol used for the earlier healthy control dataset was applied to prepare and sequence the patient libraries. Samples belonging to the same batch were prepared together, multiplexed and sequenced on a shared HiSeq lane. Processing in the source paper ran as follows. Raw barcoded reads were processed with MIGEC, and single-read molecular identifier groups were discarded before consensus assembly and CDR3 extraction. VDJtools was used for post-analysis of the clonotype tables, with diversity normalized by down-sampling every dataset to the smallest sample size. In repertoire overlap clustering, CDR3 amino acid sequences, but not nucleotide sequences, were matched to correct batch-related cross-sample contamination. The public reads were run again by TCRdb, first through fastp at Q25 and then through MiXCR, and only productive beta chains were kept. Rows are unified per CDR3 protein, each entry keeping the most common DNA and genes. TCRdb's processing, not the authors' own work, is the source of the V and J calls. This sample lists 820,000 or so distinct CDR3 sequences; roughly 50% were detected once. Jointly, the top ten make up 4.6% of the sample.

In regard to this clonotype: The antigen it binds to is not known. There are no base qualities to consult, and no much larger clone falls within one base.

The CDR3, from cysteine to phenylalanine, totals 19 residues. Here the CDR3 DNA is all that survives: 57 bases in frame from base 1. The germline V gene encodes CDR1 LNHNV and CDR2 YYDKDF (reference sequence). To demonstrate the VDJtools post-analysis software, the study profiled TCR beta repertoires from the peripheral blood of about 13 young patients with multiple sclerosis. The multiple sclerosis patients were children and adolescents between roughly 6 and 17 years of age. This TCR came from a girl aged 5-17 years with multiple sclerosis. Recombination joined TRBV15 with TRBJ2-5; 12 central bases correspond to TRBD2. The closer fit of TRBJ2-7 to the DNA end suggests the J call may be wrong. The sequencing input was blood. The nucleotide sequence reads TGTGCCACCAGCAGAGATCTTCTAGCGGGAGGGCTCGCCCCCGACGAGCAGTACTTC. The encoded protein is CATSRDLLAGGLAPDEQYF.